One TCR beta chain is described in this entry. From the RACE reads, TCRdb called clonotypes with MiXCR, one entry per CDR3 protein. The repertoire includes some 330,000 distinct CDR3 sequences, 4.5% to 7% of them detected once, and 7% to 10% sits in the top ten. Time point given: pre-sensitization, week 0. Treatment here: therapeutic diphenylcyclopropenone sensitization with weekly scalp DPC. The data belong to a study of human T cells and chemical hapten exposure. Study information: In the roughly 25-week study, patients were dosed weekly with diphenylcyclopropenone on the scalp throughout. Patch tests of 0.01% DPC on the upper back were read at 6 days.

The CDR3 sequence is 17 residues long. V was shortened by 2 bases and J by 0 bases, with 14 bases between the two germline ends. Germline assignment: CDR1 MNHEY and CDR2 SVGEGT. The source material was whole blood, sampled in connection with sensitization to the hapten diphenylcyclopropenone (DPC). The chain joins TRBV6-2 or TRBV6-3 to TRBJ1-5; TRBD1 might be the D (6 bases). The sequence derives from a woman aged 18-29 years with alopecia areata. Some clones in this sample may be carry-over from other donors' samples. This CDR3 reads CASSYGRGPYSNQPQHF. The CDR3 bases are TGTGCCAGCAGTTACGGCAGGGGCCCGTATAGCAATCAGCCCCAGCATTTT.